The 4 T cell receptor beta chains below come from one sample, sequenced in a study of blood T cell repertoires in COVID-19. TCRdb's copy holds only in-frame clones and misses some; the assay was immunoSEQ multiplex PCR. The sample carries roughly 57,000 clones, around four fifths recorded once. Sequencing was performed on peripheral blood. Receptor source: a woman in her seventies with acute or convalescent COVID-19.

V and J are TRBV11-2 and TRBJ1-5; unclear D gene. The V end was cut by 4 bases, the J end by 7 bases, with 11 bases between. Germline lookup yields CDR1 SGHAT and CDR2 FQNNGV. This CDR3 is built from 13 residues. DNA of the CDR3: TGTGCCAGCAGCTCCGGCTTGGGCCAGCCCCAGCATTTT. It translates to CASSSGLGQPQHF.

The chain is built from TRBV5-1 and TRBJ1-2; TRBD1 agrees at 7 bases. There are 15 residues in the CDR3. With 6 bases clipped from V and 1 base from J, the junction kept 9 bases outside the gene matches. Per the germline V gene, CDR1 is SGHRS and CDR2 is YFSETQ. CDR3 DNA sequence: TGCGCCAGCACCGAGACAGGGTGGGGTAACTATGGCTACACCTTC. Translating it yields CASTETGWGNYGYTF.

The chain is built from TRBV2 and TRBJ2-1, with 7 positions matching TRBD2. The CDR3 has 15 amino acids. Germline CDR1 is SNHLY and CDR2 is FYNNEI. After removal of 4 bases from V and 2 bases from J, the junction contained 5 bases not matched to a gene. CDR3 loop: CASSVSSGPYNEQFF. The CDR3 DNA reads as TGTGCCAGCAGTGTGTCTAGCGGACCCTACAATGAGCAGTTCTTC.

This clone was seen more than once but under ten times. The rearrangement links TRBV30 to TRBJ1-6; 7 bases are a match to TRBD1. V was pared by 5 bases and J by 7 bases, with 11 bases of the junction left unmatched. This CDR3 comprises 15 residues. Germline V gives CDR1 GTSNPN, CDR2 SVGIG (reference sequence). CDR3 in DNA: TGTGCCTGGTCTACGACAGGGATAGGAAATTCACCCCTCCACTTT. This translates into CAWSTTGIGNSPLHF.